This T cell receptor beta chain was sequenced in a study of persistence of HIV-infected CD4 T cells. Study context: The sample holds CD4+ T cells responsive to CMV or HIV-1 Gag. Broader study findings: Compared with CD3/CD28-stimulated cells, CMV- and Gag-responding cells showed lower TCRbeta richness.

The stimulus was an HIV-1 Gag 15-mer peptide pool, 0.85 to 1 ug/peptide/mL. CD40L-negative CD69-negative CD45RO-high memory CD4+ T cells were sorted as populations depleted of antigen-responding cells. Suppressive ART was started during chronic HIV-1 infection in these adults. Comments on this clone: The antigen remains unidentified.

This was the immunoSEQ version 4 assay in survey mode. Some clones are missing from TCRdb's copy, which holds only in-frame ones; the method was immunoSEQ multiplex PCR. The sample has about 40,000 clones; about 84% are singletons. This TCR was sampled from an adult man with HIV who was CMV-seropositive. The sample was CD4+ T cells sorted from PBMCs after roughly 18-hour stimulation, taken from a patient who received antiretroviral therapy.

The CDR3 region is CASSFGTDSYGYTF. The CDR3 coding sequence is TGTGCCAGCAGCTTCGGTACGGACAGCTATGGCTACACCTTC. The chain links TRBV7-3 to TRBJ1-2; D is possibly TRBD1 (6 bases). Trimming took 3 bases from V and 4 from J, leaving 12 bases between them. Germline V gene data show CDR1 as SGHTA and CDR2 as FQGTGA. This CDR3 region has 14 residues.